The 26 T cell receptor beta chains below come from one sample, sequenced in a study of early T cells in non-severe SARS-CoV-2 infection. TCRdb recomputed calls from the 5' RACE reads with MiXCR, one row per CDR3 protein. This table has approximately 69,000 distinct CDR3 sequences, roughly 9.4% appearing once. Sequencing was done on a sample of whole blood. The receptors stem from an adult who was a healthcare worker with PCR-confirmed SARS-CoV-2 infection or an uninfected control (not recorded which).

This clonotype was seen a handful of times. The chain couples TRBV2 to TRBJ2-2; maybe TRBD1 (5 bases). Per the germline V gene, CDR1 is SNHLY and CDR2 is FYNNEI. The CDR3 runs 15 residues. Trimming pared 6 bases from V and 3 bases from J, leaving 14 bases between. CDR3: CASRGLPLDTGELFF. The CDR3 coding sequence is TGTGCCAGCAGGGGGCTCCCATTAGACACCGGGGAGCTGTTTTTT.

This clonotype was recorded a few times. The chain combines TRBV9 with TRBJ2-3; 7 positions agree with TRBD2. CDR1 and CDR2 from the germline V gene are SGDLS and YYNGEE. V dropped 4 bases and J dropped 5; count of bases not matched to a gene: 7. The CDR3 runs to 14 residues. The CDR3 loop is CASSFSGGEDTQYF. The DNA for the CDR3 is TGTGCCAGCAGCTTTTCGGGGGGAGAAGATACGCAGTATTTT.

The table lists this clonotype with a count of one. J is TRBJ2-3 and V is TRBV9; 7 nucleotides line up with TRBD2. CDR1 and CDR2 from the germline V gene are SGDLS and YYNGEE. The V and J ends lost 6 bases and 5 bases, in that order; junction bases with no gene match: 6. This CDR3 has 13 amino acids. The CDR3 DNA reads TGTGCCAGCAATGAGCGGGGCGGAGATACGCAGTATTTT. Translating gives CASNERGGDTQYF.

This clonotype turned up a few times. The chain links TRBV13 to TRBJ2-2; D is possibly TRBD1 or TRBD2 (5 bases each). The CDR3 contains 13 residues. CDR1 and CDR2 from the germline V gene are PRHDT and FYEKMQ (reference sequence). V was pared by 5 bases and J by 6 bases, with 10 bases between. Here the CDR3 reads CASSDGTAGELFF. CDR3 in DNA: TGTGCCAGCAGCGACGGGACCGCCGGGGAGCTGTTTTTT. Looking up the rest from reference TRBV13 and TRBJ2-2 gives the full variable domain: AAGVIQSPRHLIKEKRETATLKCYPIPRHDTVYWYQQGPGQDPQFLISFYEKMQSDKGSIPDRFSAQQFSDYHSELNMSSLELGDSALYFCASSDGTAGELFFGEGSRLTVL.

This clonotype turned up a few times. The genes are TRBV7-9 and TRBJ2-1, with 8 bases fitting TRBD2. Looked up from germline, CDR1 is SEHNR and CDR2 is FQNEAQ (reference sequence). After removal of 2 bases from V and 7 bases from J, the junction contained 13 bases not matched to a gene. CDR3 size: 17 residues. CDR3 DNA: TGTGCCAGCAGCTTAAGTTCAGGCGGGGGGCAAGAAAATGAGCAGTTCTTC. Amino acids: CASSLSSGGGQENEQFF.

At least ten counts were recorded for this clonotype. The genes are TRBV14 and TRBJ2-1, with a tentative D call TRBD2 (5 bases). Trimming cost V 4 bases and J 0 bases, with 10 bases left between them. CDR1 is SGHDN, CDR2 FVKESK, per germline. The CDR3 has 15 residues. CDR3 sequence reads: CASSRRRDSYNEQFF. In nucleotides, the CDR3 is TGTGCCAGCAGCCGACGACGGGACTCCTACAATGAGCAGTTCTTC.

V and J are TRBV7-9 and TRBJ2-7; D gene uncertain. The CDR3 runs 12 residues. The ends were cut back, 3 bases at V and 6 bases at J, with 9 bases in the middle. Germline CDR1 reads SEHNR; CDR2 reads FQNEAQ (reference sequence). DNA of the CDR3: TGTGCCAGCAGCTTCGGGCGGTCCGAGCAGTACTTC. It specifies CASSFGRSEQYF.

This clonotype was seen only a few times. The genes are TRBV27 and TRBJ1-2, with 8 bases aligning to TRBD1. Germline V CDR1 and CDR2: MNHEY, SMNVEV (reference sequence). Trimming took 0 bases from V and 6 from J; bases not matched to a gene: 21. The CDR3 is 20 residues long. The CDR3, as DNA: TGTGCCAGCAGTTTATCCGCTTGGGGTGACAGGGGACTACTCGGGGATGGCTACACCTTC. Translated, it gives CASSLSAWGDRGLLGDGYTF.

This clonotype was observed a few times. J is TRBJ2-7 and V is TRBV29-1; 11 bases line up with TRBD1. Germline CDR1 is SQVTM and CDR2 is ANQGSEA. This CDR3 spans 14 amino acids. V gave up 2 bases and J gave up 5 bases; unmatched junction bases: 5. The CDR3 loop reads CSVEPGTGGDEQYF. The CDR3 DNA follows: TGCAGCGTTGAACCCGGGACAGGGGGTGACGAGCAGTACTTC.

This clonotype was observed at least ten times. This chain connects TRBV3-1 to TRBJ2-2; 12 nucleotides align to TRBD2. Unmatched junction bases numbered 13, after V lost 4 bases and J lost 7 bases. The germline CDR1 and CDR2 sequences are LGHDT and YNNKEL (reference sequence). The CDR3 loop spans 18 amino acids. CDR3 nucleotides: TGTGCCAGCAGCCTACACGGACTAGCGGGAAATGAGGGCGGGGAGCTGTTTTTT. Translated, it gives CASSLHGLAGNEGGELFF.

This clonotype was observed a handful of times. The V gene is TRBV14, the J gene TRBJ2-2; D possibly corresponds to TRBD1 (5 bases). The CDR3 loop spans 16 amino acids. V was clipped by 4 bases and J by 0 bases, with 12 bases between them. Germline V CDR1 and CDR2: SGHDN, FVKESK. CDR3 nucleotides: TGTGCCAGCAGCCCCAGGGTGGCCGCGAACACCGGGGAGCTGTTTTTT. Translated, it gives CASSPRVAANTGELFF.

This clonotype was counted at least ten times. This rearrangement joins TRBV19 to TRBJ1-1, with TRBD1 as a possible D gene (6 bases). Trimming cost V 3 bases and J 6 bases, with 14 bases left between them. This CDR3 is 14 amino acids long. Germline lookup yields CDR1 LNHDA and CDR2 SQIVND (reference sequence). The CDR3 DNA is TGTGCCAGTAGTATTTGGGGGCCGGAAGCTGAAGCTTTCTTT. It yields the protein CASSIWGPEAEAFF.

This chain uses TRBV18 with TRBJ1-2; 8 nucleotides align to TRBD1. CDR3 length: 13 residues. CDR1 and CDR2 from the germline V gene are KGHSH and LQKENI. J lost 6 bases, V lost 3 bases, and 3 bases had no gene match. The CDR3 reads CASSPTGADGYTF. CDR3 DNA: TGTGCCAGCTCACCGACAGGGGCAGATGGCTACACCTTC. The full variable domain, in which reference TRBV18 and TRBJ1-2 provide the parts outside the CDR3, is NAGVMQNPRHLVRRRGQEARLRCSPMKGHSHVYWYRQLPEEGLKFMVYLQKENIIDESGMPKERFSAEFPKEGPSILRIQQVVRGDSAAYFCASSPTGADGYTFGSGTRLTVV.

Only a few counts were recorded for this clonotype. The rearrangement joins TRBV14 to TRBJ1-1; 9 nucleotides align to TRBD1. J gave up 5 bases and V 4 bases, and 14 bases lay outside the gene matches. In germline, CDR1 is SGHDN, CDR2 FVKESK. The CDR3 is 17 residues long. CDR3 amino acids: CASSPPLGQGSRTEAFF. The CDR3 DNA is TGTGCCAGCAGCCCGCCTTTGGGACAGGGATCAAGAACTGAAGCTTTCTTT.

CDR3 sequence: CASSIGQEGSQYF. The CDR3 nucleotides read TGTGCCAGTAGTATCGGACAGGAGGGGTCCCAGTACTTC. This chain uses TRBV19 with TRBJ2-5; a possible D gene is TRBD1 (7 bases). CDR1 and CDR2 from the germline V gene are LNHDA and SQIVND (reference sequence). The CDR3 has 13 amino acids. V was shortened by 3 bases and J by 9 bases, with 14 bases between the two germline ends.

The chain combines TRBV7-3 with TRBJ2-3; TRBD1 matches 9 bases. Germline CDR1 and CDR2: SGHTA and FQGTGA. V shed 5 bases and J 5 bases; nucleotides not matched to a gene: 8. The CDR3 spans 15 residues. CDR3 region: CASSLDRGKVDTQYF. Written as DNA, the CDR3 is TGTGCCAGCAGCCTGGACAGGGGAAAGGTAGATACGCAGTATTTT.

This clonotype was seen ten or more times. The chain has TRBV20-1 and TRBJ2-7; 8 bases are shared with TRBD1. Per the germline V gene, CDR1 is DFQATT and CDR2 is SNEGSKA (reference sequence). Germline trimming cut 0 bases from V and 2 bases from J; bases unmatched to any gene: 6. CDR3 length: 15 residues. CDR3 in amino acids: CSARDTGTGTYEQYF. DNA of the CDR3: TGCAGTGCTAGAGACACGGGGACAGGCACCTACGAGCAGTACTTC.

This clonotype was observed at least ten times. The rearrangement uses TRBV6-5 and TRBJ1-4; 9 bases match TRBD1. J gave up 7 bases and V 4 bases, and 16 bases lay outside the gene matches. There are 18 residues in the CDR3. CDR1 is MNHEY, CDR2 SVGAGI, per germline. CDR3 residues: CASSFGTGPHLSGEKLFF. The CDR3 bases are TGTGCCAGCAGTTTCGGGACAGGGCCACACTTAAGTGGTGAAAAACTGTTTTTT.

CDR3 protein: CASSLLPDRYYEQYF. CDR3 sequence (DNA): TGTGCCAGCAGTTTACTCCCGGACAGGTACTACGAGCAGTACTTC. The rearrangement uses TRBV12-3 or TRBV12-4 and TRBJ2-7, with 7 bases matching TRBD1. Trimming removed 2 bases from V and 3 bases from J; junction bases left unmatched: 7. The CDR3 spans 15 residues.

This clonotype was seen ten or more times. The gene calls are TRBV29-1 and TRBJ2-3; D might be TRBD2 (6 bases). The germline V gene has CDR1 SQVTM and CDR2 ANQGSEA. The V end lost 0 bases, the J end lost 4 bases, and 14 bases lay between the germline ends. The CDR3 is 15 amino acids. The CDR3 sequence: CSVEEPGGTADTQYF. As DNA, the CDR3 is TGCAGCGTTGAAGAACCCGGGGGTACAGCAGATACGCAGTATTTT.

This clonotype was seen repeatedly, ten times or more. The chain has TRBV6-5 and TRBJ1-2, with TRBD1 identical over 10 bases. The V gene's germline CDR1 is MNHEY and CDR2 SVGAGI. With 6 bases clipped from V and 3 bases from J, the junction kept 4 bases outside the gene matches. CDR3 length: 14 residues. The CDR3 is CASRRQGADYGYTF. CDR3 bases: TGTGCCAGCAGGCGACAGGGGGCGGACTATGGCTACACCTTC.

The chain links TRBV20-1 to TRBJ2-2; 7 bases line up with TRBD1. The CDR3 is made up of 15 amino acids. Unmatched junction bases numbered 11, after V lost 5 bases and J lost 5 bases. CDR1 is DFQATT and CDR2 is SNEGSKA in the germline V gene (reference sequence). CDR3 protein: CSASPTGQETGELFF. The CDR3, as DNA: TGCAGTGCTTCTCCGACAGGGCAAGAAACCGGGGAGCTGTTTTTT.

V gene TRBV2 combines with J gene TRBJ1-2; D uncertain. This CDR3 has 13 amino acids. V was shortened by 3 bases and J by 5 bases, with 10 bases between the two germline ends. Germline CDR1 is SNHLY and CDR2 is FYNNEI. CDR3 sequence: CASSDRDEYGYTF. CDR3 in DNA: TGTGCCAGCAGTGACAGAGATGAGTATGGCTACACCTTC.

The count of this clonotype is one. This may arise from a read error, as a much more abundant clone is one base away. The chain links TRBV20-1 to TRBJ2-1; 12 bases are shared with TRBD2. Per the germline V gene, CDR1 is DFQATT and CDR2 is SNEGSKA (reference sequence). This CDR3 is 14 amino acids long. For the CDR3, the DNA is TGCAGTGCTGAGACTAGCGGGAGTTGGAATGTGCAGTTCTTC. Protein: CSAETSGSWNVQFF.

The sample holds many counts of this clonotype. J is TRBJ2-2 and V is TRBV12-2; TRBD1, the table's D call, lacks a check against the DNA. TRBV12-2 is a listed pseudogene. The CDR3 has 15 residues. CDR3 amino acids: CASRLTGENTGELFF. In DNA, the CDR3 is TGTGCAAGTCGCTTGACGGGGGAGAACACCGGGGAGCTGTTTTTT.

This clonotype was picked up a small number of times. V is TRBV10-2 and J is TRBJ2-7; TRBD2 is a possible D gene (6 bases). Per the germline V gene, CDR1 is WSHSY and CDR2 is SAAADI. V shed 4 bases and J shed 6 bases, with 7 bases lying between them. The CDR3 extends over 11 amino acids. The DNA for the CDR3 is TGCGCCAGCAGTGGTAGCGGCGAGCAGTACTTC. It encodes CASSGSGEQYF.